One and the same sample provided the 17 T cell receptor beta chains below, sequenced in a study of OX40 agonist ivuxolimab in advanced cancers. Libraries were built with the immunoSEQ multiplex PCR assay. The immuneACCESS repertoire file appears here via TCRdb, limited to in-frame rearrangements. These files lack a portion of the clones; in checked studies, under half of the deficit traces to unresolved V genes, and the cause of the others is not known. For this sample the table gives around 25,000 clones, of which 85% to 90% were detected only once. The ten largest clones take up 16% of the sample. The sequenced sample was CD4+ or CD8+ T cells sorted from blood, obtained in a trial of the OX40 agonist ivuxolimab. Receptor source: an adult with an advanced solid tumor such as melanoma, head and neck, liver or kidney cancer.

This clone was found once. The chain is built from TRBV9 and TRBJ1-1; D gene unclear. The germline CDR1 and CDR2 sequences are SGDLS and YYNGEE. The germline V and J ends were trimmed by 6 bases and 11 bases, with 8 bases remaining between them. CDR3 length: 9 amino acids. The CDR3 nucleotides read TGTGCCAGCACCCATTTTGCTTTCTTT. It specifies CASTHFAFF.

The chain couples TRBV10-3 to TRBJ2-5; 11 nucleotides match TRBD2. The V segment lost 5 bases and the J segment 5 bases; nucleotides outside the gene matches: 10. This CDR3 is built from 16 residues. CDR1 is ENHRY, CDR2 SYGVKD, per germline. The CDR3: CAISQILAGGYETQYF. CDR3 nucleotide sequence: TGTGCCATCAGTCAGATCTTAGCGGGAGGGTACGAGACCCAGTACTTC.

CDR3 protein: CASSLIRDRGFSGANVLTF. The DNA for the CDR3 is TGTGCCAGCAGCTTAATAAGAGACAGGGGATTCTCTGGGGCCAACGTCCTGACTTTC. This rearrangement joins TRBV7-3 to TRBJ2-6; TRBD1 aligns across 8 bases. V trimming: 1 base; J trimming: 0 bases; junction bases outside the gene matches: 8. Germline CDR1 reads SGHTA; CDR2 reads FQGTGA. This CDR3 comprises 19 residues.

The chain joins TRBV6-1 to TRBJ2-3; TRBD1 is a possible D gene (6 bases). Germline V gives CDR1 MNHNS, CDR2 SASEGT. V gave up 1 base and J gave up 2 bases, with 13 bases separating them. The CDR3 is made up of 16 amino acids. The CDR3 here is CASSEVGAGVTDTQYF. CDR3 sequence (DNA): TGTGCCAGCAGTGAAGTTGGGGCAGGGGTCACAGATACGCAGTATTTT.

The rearrangement links TRBV10-3 to TRBJ2-3; 12 nucleotides line up with TRBD2. Trimming cost V 6 bases and J 0 bases; bases outside gene matches: 4. Looked up from germline, CDR1 is ENHRY and CDR2 is SYGVKD. The CDR3 totals 16 residues. DNA of the CDR3: TGTGCCATCAGCGGACTAGCGGGGTCTAGCACAGATACGCAGTATTTT. This gives the protein CAISGLAGSSTDTQYF.

This clone was observed a single time. This rearrangement joins TRBV5-1 to TRBJ2-3; D is undetermined. The CDR3 covers 14 residues. Germline V lookup: CDR1 SGHRS, CDR2 YFSETQ. The V and J ends lost 2 bases and 3 bases respectively, with 10 bases between them. The CDR3 reads CASSLSLETDTQYF. CDR3 nucleotide sequence: TGCGCCAGCAGCTTATCCCTAGAAACAGATACGCAGTATTTT.

CDR3 loop: CASSPNTGGYEQYF. The CDR3 nucleotides read TGCGCCAGCAGCCCCAACACAGGAGGCTACGAGCAGTACTTC. The chain carries TRBV4-3 and TRBJ2-7; D assignment may be TRBD1 or TRBD2 (5 bases each). Germline V gene lookup returns CDR1 LGHNA and CDR2 YSLEER. The CDR3 sequence is 14 residues long. V lost 4 bases and J lost 3, with 13 bases in between.

The chain uses TRBV7-9 and TRBJ1-1; tentatively, D is TRBD1 (5 bases). Between the trimmed V and J ends, which lost 1 base and 4 bases, there was a span of 10 bases. The CDR3 runs 14 residues. CDR1 and CDR2 (germline): SEHNR, FQNEAQ (reference sequence). The CDR3 DNA follows: TGTGCCAGCAGCTTAGACGGGGGAACCACTGAAGCTTTCTTT. Translated, it gives CASSLDGGTTEAFF.

This clone was counted between two and nine times. The chain couples TRBV11-3 to TRBJ2-3; D not certain. The CDR3 length is 15 residues. Germline CDR1 SGHNT, CDR2 YENEEA. V lost 1 base, J lost 2 bases, and 10 bases lay in between. In nucleotides, the CDR3 is TGTGCCAGCAGCTTAGCATGGGCCTACACAGATACGCAGTATTTT. Amino acid sequence: CASSLAWAYTDTQYF.

The gene calls are TRBV19 and TRBJ2-3, with D unresolved. V lost 7 bases and J 1 base, leaving 6 bases between the germline ends. The CDR3 has 12 residues. The germline gives CDR1 LNHDA, CDR2 SQIVND (reference sequence). The CDR3 protein is CASKGGTDTQYF. CDR3 sequence (DNA): TGTGCCAGTAAGGGTGGCACAGATACGCAGTATTTT.

This clone has only one observation. The V gene is TRBV5-1, the J gene TRBJ2-2; 9 bases align to TRBD2. This CDR3 comprises 16 residues. The ends lost 5 bases at V and 2 bases at J; junction bases unmatched: 7. The germline gives CDR1 SGHRS, CDR2 YFSETQ. DNA for the CDR3: TGCGCCAGCAGGCGGGGGGGAAACATTAACACCGGGGAGCTGTTTTTT. Translating it yields CASRRGGNINTGELFF.

CDR3 sequence reads: CASSLMGLAGVGAGELFF. The CDR3 DNA follows: TGTGCCAGCAGCTTAATGGGACTAGCGGGAGTCGGGGCCGGGGAGCTGTTTTTT. The chain couples TRBV11-1 to TRBJ2-2; 14 positions match TRBD2. This CDR3 has 18 amino acids. The germline gives CDR1 SGHAT, CDR2 FQDESV (reference sequence). The trim removed 2 bases at V and 6 bases at J, leaving 8 bases unmatched.

The chain carries TRBV10-3 and TRBJ2-3; TRBD1 might be the D (5 bases). The CDR3 extends over 15 amino acids. Germline assignment: CDR1 ENHRY and CDR2 SYGVKD. V gave up 0 bases and J gave up 2 bases, with 9 bases separating them. DNA of the CDR3: TGTGCCATCAGTGAGTCAACAGGCAACACAGATACGCAGTATTTT. Translated, it gives CAISESTGNTDTQYF.

The chain is built from TRBV19 and TRBJ2-1, with D possibly TRBD1 on 8 matching bases. This CDR3 comprises 18 residues. Trimming removed 5 bases from V and 13 bases from J, with 33 bases in between. Germline CDR1 is LNHDA and CDR2 is SQIVND (reference sequence). Written as DNA, the CDR3 is TGTGCCAGTAGTGCAGGACAGGGAGGGCGGGAGTCCCGGTACTTTCAGTTCTTC. Its protein product is CASSAGQGGRESRYFQFF.

A few counts support this clone. The CDR3 reads CASNLMPETEAFF. DNA of the CDR3: TGTGCCAGCAACCTAATGCCGGAAACTGAAGCTTTCTTT. V is TRBV7-9 and J is TRBJ1-1; no clear D. CDR3 size: 13 residues. Germline lookup yields CDR1 SEHNR and CDR2 FQNEAQ (reference sequence). With 7 bases removed from V and 5 bases from J, the gap between germline ends came to 14 bases. Using reference TRBV7-9 and TRBJ1-1 for the parts outside the CDR3, the full variable domain is DTGVSQNPRHKITKRGQNVTFRCDPISEHNRLYWYRQTLGQGPEFLTYFQNEAQLEKSRLLSDRFSAERPKGSFSTLEIQRTEQGDSAMYLCASNLMPETEAFFGQGTRLTVV.

The genes are TRBV6-1 and TRBJ1-1; the D is unclear. This CDR3 spans 14 amino acids. The germline V and J ends were trimmed by 9 bases and 2 bases, with 16 bases remaining between them. CDR1 is MNHNS, CDR2 SASEGT, per germline. CDR3 protein: CASATPRDNTEAFF. For the CDR3, the DNA is TGTGCCAGTGCGACCCCCCGTGACAACACTGAAGCTTTCTTT.

The rearrangement joins TRBV4-3 to TRBJ1-1; 10 bases are shared with TRBD1. Germline values: CDR1 LGHNA, CDR2 YSLEER. CDR3 length: 16 amino acids. V shed 0 bases, J shed 4 bases, and the junction held 5 bases outside the gene matches. CDR3 protein: CASSQDRGTGATEAFF. The CDR3 bases are TGCGCCAGCAGCCAAGACCGAGGGACAGGGGCCACTGAAGCTTTCTTT.